Presented here are 15 T cell receptor beta chains from one specimen sequenced in a study of T-cell memory formation after mild COVID-19. Using its own MiXCR run on the 5' RACE reads, TCRdb lists one record per CDR3 protein. Among roughly 320,000 distinct CDR3 sequences listed, approximately 27% were seen once. Sequencing input: PBMCs or a T cell subset sorted from them (not recorded which). These receptors were obtained from an adult woman who had mild COVID-19 (a few samples of this study predate the infection). Cell type and time point are not known.

The rearrangement links TRBV5-1 to TRBJ2-7, with TRBD1 matching 11 bases. V lost 1 base and J lost 4; bases outside the gene matches: 4. This CDR3 contains 15 residues. CDR1 and CDR2 from the germline V gene are SGHRS and YFSETQ. Here the CDR3 reads CASSLIGTGGYEQYF. CDR3 sequence (DNA): TGCGCCAGCAGCTTGATAGGGACAGGGGGTTACGAGCAGTACTTC.

This clonotype has only a few counts. The V call is TRBV7-8, the J call TRBJ2-3; 9 bases are shared with TRBD1. This CDR3 has 16 residues. V trimming: 4 bases; J trimming: 2 bases; junction bases outside the gene matches: 7. The germline CDR1 and CDR2 sequences are SGHVS and FQNEAQ. CDR3 sequence: CASSWLTGGHTDTQYF. The DNA for the CDR3 is TGTGCCAGCAGCTGGCTAACAGGGGGCCACACAGATACGCAGTATTTT. The variable domain in full, with the rest retrieved from reference TRBV7-8 and TRBJ2-3, is GAGVSQSPRYKVAKRGQDVALRCDPISGHVSLFWYQQALGQGPEFLTYFQNEAQLDKSGLPSDRFFAERPEGSVSTLKIQRTQQEDSAVYLCASSWLTGGHTDTQYFGPGTRLTVL.

This clonotype was observed once. The gene calls are TRBV30 and TRBJ1-6; 8 nucleotides match TRBD1. The J segment lost 7 bases and the V segment lost 1 base, leaving 12 bases of the junction unmatched. CDR3 size: 17 residues. The germline CDR1 and CDR2 sequences are GTSNPN and SVGIG (reference sequence). CDR3 protein: CAWSDRPGGAKNSPLHF. DNA of the CDR3: TGTGCCTGGAGTGATCGCCCAGGGGGCGCGAAGAATTCACCCCTCCACTTT. The whole variable domain, remainder taken from reference TRBV30 and TRBJ1-6, is SQTIHQWPATLVQPVGSPLSLECTVEGTSNPNLYWYRQAAGRGLQLLFYSVGIGQISSEVPQNLSASRPQDRQFILSSKKLLLSDSGFYLCAWSDRPGGAKNSPLHFGNGTRLTVT.

CDR3 region: CASSLALTGGKETQYF. DNA of the CDR3: TGCGCCAGCAGCTTGGCCCTTACGGGGGGCAAGGAGACCCAGTACTTC. This chain connects TRBV5-1 to TRBJ2-5, with D possibly being TRBD2 (7 bases). The V gene lost 0 bases and the J gene lost 5 bases, with 17 bases spanning the gap. CDR3 size: 16 residues. CDR1 is SGHRS and CDR2 is YFSETQ in the germline V gene. The whole variable domain, remainder taken from reference TRBV5-1 and TRBJ2-5, is KAGVTQTPRYLIKTRGQQVTLSCSPISGHRSVSWYQQTPGQGLQFLFEYFSETQRNKGNFPGRFSGRQFSNSRSEMNVSTLELGDSALYLCASSLALTGGKETQYFGPGTRLLVL.

This clonotype was recorded a few times. This chain connects TRBV5-1 to TRBJ2-3, with TRBD2 matching 10 bases. Germline assignment: CDR1 SGHRS and CDR2 YFSETQ. CDR3 length: 16 amino acids. The trim removed 0 bases at V and 3 bases at J, leaving 4 bases unmatched. CDR3 region: CASSLVAGGGTDTQYF. The CDR3 nucleotides are TGCGCCAGCAGCTTGGTAGCGGGAGGAGGAACAGATACGCAGTATTTT. Full variable domain (outside the CDR3, taken from reference TRBV5-1 and TRBJ2-3): KAGVTQTPRYLIKTRGQQVTLSCSPISGHRSVSWYQQTPGQGLQFLFEYFSETQRNKGNFPGRFSGRQFSNSRSEMNVSTLELGDSALYLCASSLVAGGGTDTQYFGPGTRLTVL.

This clonotype was picked up a small number of times. The J gene is TRBJ2-3, the V gene TRBV6-5, with TRBD2 matching 10 bases. J was trimmed by 2 bases and V by 6 bases; bases with no gene match: 8. Germline V gives CDR1 MNHEY, CDR2 SVGAGI. CDR3 length: 16 residues. For the CDR3, the DNA is TGTGCCAGCAGAGATCTAGCGGGGGTATTCACAGATACGCAGTATTTT. Residues: CASRDLAGVFTDTQYF.

The chain uses TRBV24-1 and TRBJ2-1; 10 bases are shared with TRBD2. This CDR3 has 16 residues. V was clipped by 7 bases and J by 3 bases; unmatched bases: 8. CDR1 is KGHDR, CDR2 SFDVKD, per germline. The CDR3 nucleotides read TGTGCCACCAGCCTTTCCGGGACTAGCGACTACAATGAGCAGTTCTTC. Residues: CATSLSGTSDYNEQFF.

This sequence joins TRBV19 and TRBJ2-7; tentatively, D is TRBD1 (6 bases). The CDR3 is 14 residues long. Trimming shortened V by 4 bases and J by 2 bases, and 12 bases separated the two germline ends. Germline V gene sequence: CDR1 LNHDA, CDR2 SQIVND (reference sequence). The chain's CDR3 is CASSTGTFTYEQYF. CDR3 DNA: TGTGCCAGTAGTACCGGGACATTTACCTACGAGCAGTACTTC.

This clonotype was picked up a small number of times. The chain is built from TRBV5-5 and TRBJ2-5; D might be TRBD2 (7 bases). CDR1 SGHKS and CDR2 YYEKEE come from the germline V gene (reference sequence). The CDR3 runs to 14 residues. Trimming removed 4 bases from V and 5 bases from J, with 15 bases in between. The CDR3 bases are TGTGCCAGCAGCCCACGGGGGGCGGGGGAGACCCAGTACTTC. It encodes CASSPRGAGETQYF.

The gene calls are TRBV20-1 and TRBJ2-7; TRBD2 matches at 11 bases. The CDR3 runs 14 residues. The junction had 6 bases not matched to a gene; V was cut back by 5 bases and J by 3 bases. The germline CDR1 and CDR2 sequences are DFQATT and SNEGSKA (reference sequence). For the CDR3, the DNA is TGCAGTGCTCCTACTAGCGGGGGTTTCTACGAGCAGTACTTC. This encodes CSAPTSGGFYEQYF.

The V gene is TRBV3-1, the J gene TRBJ2-7, with 10 bases fitting TRBD1. The CDR3 has 16 amino acids. Per germline, CDR1 LGHDT and CDR2 YNNKEL (reference sequence). Trimming at V came to 2 bases and at J to 3 bases, leaving 7 bases not matched to a gene. The CDR3 reads CASSQKSTGGIYEQYF. The CDR3 DNA follows: TGTGCCAGCAGCCAAAAGTCGACAGGGGGCATCTACGAGCAGTACTTC.

This clonotype was detected many times. Since a much larger clone is just one base distant, this may be a read error. The rearrangement uses TRBV4-1 and TRBJ2-2; 10 positions match TRBD1. Germline CDR1 reads MGHRA; CDR2 reads YSYEKL. This CDR3 comprises 14 residues. The V and J ends lost 7 bases and 6 bases, in that order; junction bases with no gene match: 5. CDR3 bases: TGCGCCAGCACCCCCGACAGGGGGCCCGGGGAGCTGTTTTTT. Protein: CASTPDRGPGELFF.

This clonotype turned up a few times. The chain employs TRBV9 and TRBJ2-7; 7 nucleotides align to TRBD1. The germline V gene encodes CDR1 SGDLS and CDR2 YYNGEE. This CDR3 has 14 residues. V lost 2 bases, J lost 2 bases, and 4 bases stayed unmatched. DNA of the CDR3: TGTGCCAGCAGCGTTGGGACAGCCACCTACGAGCAGTACTTC. Amino acid sequence: CASSVGTATYEQYF.

This clonotype was seen only a few times. The rearrangement links TRBV5-1 to TRBJ2-1; 9 positions match TRBD2. Trimming took 1 base from V and 7 from J; bases not matched to a gene: 9. The CDR3 spans 16 residues. Per germline, CDR1 SGHRS and CDR2 YFSETQ. The DNA of the CDR3 is TGCGCCAGCAGCTTGTCGGTAGCGGGGGCAGGAAATGAGCAGTTCTTC. This codes for CASSLSVAGAGNEQFF. The full variable domain, its missing parts supplied by reference TRBV5-1 and TRBJ2-1, is KAGVTQTPRYLIKTRGQQVTLSCSPISGHRSVSWYQQTPGQGLQFLFEYFSETQRNKGNFPGRFSGRQFSNSRSEMNVSTLELGDSALYLCASSLSVAGAGNEQFFGPGTRLTVL.

The gene calls are TRBV19 and TRBJ2-5; D not certain. The CDR3 is made up of 12 amino acids. Trimming pared 4 bases from V and 4 bases from J, leaving 7 bases between. Germline V gives CDR1 LNHDA, CDR2 SQIVND (reference sequence). DNA of the CDR3: TGTGCCAGTAGTACCCATGGAGAGACCCAGTACTTC. This gives the protein CASSTHGETQYF.